This T cell receptor (beta chain) was documented in a study of CD8+ T cells in alopecia areata (dated by TCRdb to between 2018 and 2020). For the wider study: Treated patients were enrolled in an open-label pilot trial of oral tofacitinib, 5 to 10 mg twice daily, for moderate-to-severe alopecia areata. Tofacitinib was administered for 6 to 18 months, and 6 months of follow-up off drug were then conducted to assess delayed response and recurrence. To study T cell clonal expansion in alopecia areata, the researchers applied high-throughput TCRbeta sequencing to both the C3H/HeJ mouse model and human patients. Scalp tissue and sorted CD4+ and CD8+ peripheral blood T cells from patchy and totalis/universalis alopecia areata patients and from healthy controls were covered by human TCRbeta sequencing. Tofacitinib-treated patients had biopsies at baseline and at 4 and 24 weeks of treatment, with a later scalp biopsy in several patients. Scalp clonality was compared across normal scalp (n=4), patchy alopecia areata scalp (n=8), and alopecia totalis/universalis scalp (n=8). RNA came from the PAXgene miRNA kit for fixed scalp, the miRNeasy kit for PBMCs, and the RNeasy kit for mouse skin. immunoSEQ multiplex PCR using 35 Vbeta forward primers and 13 Jbeta reverse primers was used to amplify TCRbeta CDR3 regions. Overall study results and their limits: Shared TCR sequences between patients were less evident than in mice, which may be partly attributable to HLA diversity in the patient population. Lesional scalp, especially in alopecia totalis/universalis, showed higher clonality and more expanded CD8+ clones than normal scalp, suggesting antigenic drive. Unlike mouse skin, which is dominated by gammadelta T cells, normal human skin has resident alphabeta T cells that are also sequenced, and this complicates analysis of the scalp TCR repertoire.

The time point label corresponds to: baseline before oral tofacitinib. Lesional scalp punch biopsies and peripheral blood were collected from alopecia areata patients. PBMCs were separated by density centrifugation and stained for CD3, CD4 and CD8, after which CD4+ and CD8+ T cells were sorted on a FACSAria. Comments on this clone: Its antigen is still unknown. The record has no base qualities; no much larger clone is one base away.

The library was made by the immunoSEQ multiplex PCR assay. RNA was extracted from all samples and reverse transcribed into cDNA, which served as template for TCR sequencing. First-strand cDNA was synthesized using SuperScript III with a 2:1 mix of oligo-dT and random hexamers. A synthetic immune receptor repertoire was used to measure amplification bias, and any remaining bias was corrected computationally. Turning to the authors' computational methods: Raw reads were preprocessed for error removal, and CDR3 was defined according to IMGT conventions as running from the conserved cysteine to phenylalanine. Clonality was calculated as 1 minus Shannon entropy normalized by log2 of the number of productive unique TCRs. Whether scalp clones were CD4 or CD8 was inferred by matching scalp TCRbeta sequences against CD4 and CD8 repertoires sorted from blood. Held by TCRdb, this immuneACCESS table contains in-frame sequences only and omits some clones. Under half of the omission traces to an unresolved V gene where checked; the cause of the rest is unknown. Clonal size and the V and J genes are those of that table, whereas D and trimming came from the DNA. Here the sample has about 160,000 clones; around 86% occur a single time. The top ten constitute about 16% of the sample.

The source was CD8+ T cells sorted from blood, collected at week 0. The TCR was taken from a human donor with alopecia areata.

CDR3 protein: CSVEDLRGTSYNEQFF. The DNA is TGCAGCGTTGAAGATCTGAGGGGGACCTCCTACAATGAGCAGTTCTTC. The rearranged segments are TRBV29-1 and TRBJ2-1, and perhaps TRBD1 as D gene, on 6 matching bases. V is clipped by 0 bases and J by 0 bases, and the sequence between their germline boundaries is 12 bases long. For CDR1 and CDR2, the germline V gene lists SQVTM and ANQGSEA. Including cysteine and phenylalanine, the CDR3 has 16 amino acids. The entry retains the CDR3 DNA only, 48 bases that are in frame from base 1.